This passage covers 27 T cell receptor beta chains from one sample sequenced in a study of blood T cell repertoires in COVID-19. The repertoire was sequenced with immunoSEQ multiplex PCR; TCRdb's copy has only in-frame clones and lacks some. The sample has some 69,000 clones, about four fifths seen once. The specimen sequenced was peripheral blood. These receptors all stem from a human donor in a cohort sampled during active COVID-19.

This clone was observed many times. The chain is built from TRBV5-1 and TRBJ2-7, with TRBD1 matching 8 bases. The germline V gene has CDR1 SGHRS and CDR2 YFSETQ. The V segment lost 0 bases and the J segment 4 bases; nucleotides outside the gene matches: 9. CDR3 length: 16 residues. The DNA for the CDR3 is TGCGCCAGCAGCTTGGCCTCCGGGCAGGGGGCGTACGAGCAGTACTTC. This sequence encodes CASSLASGQGAYEQYF.

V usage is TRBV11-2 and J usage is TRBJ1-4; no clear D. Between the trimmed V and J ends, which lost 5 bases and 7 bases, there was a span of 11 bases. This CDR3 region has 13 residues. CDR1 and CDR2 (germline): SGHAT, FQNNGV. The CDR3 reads CASSPASGEKLFF. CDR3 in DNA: TGTGCCAGCAGCCCTGCGTCCGGTGAAAAACTGTTTTTT.

CDR3 sequence (DNA): TGTGCCAGCAGCCAAAATCTAGGTGAAGACGGCTACACCTTC. It codes for CASSQNLGEDGYTF. The rearrangement links TRBV14 to TRBJ1-2; D uncertain. This CDR3 spans 14 amino acids. The V gene's germline CDR1 is SGHDN and CDR2 FVKESK. The V gene lost 2 bases and the J gene lost 8 bases, with 15 bases spanning the gap.

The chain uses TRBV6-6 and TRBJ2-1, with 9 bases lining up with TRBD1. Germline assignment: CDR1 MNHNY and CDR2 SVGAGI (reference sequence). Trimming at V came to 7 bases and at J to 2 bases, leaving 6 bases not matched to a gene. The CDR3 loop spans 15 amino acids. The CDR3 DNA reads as TGTGCCAGCATCTGGGGACAGGGAGCCTACAATGAGCAGTTCTTC. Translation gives CASIWGQGAYNEQFF.

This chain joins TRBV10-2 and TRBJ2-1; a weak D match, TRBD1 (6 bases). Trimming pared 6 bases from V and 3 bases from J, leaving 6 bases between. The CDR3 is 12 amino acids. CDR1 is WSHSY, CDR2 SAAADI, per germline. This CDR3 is CASRTGYNEQFF. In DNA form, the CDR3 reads TGCGCCAGCAGGACAGGCTACAATGAGCAGTTCTTC.

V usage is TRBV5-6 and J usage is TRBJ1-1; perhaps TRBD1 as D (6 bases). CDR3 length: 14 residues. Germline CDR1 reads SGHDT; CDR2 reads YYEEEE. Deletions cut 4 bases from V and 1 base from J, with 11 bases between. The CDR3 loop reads CASSLQGANTEAFF. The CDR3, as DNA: TGTGCCAGCAGCCTACAGGGTGCGAACACTGAAGCTTTCTTT.

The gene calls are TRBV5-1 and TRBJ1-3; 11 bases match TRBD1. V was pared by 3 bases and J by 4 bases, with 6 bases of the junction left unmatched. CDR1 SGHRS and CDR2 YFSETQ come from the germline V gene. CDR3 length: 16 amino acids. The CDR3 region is CASSYGQGATGNTIYF. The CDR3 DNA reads TGCGCCAGCAGCTACGGACAGGGGGCGACAGGAAACACCATATATTTT. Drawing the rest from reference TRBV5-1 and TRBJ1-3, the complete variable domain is KAGVTQTPRYLIKTRGQQVTLSCSPISGHRSVSWYQQTPGQGLQFLFEYFSETQRNKGNFPGRFSGRQFSNSRSEMNVSTLELGDSALYLCASSYGQGATGNTIYFGEGSWLTVV.

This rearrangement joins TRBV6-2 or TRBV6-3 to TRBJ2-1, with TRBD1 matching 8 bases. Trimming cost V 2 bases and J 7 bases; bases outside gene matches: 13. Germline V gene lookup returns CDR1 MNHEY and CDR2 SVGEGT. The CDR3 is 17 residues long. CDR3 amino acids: CASSYTFRQGASNEQFF. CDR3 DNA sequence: TGTGCCAGCAGTTACACTTTTCGGCAGGGGGCTTCGAATGAGCAGTTCTTC.

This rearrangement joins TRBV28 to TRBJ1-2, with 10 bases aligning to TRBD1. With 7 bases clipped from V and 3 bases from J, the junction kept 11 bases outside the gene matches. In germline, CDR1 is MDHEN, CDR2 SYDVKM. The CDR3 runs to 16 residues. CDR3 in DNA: TGTGCCAGCAAAGAATCTGACAGGGGGCCCTACTATGGCTACACCTTC. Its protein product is CASKESDRGPYYGYTF.

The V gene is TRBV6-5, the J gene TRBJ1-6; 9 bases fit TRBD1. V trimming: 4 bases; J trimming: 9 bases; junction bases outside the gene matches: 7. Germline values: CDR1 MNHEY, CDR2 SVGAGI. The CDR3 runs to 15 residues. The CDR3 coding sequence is TGTGCCAGCAGTTCGGTGGGACAGGGCGGTTCACCCCTCCACTTT. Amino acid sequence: CASSSVGQGGSPLHF.

The CDR3 loop is CASSPRQVVYEQYF. CDR3 nucleotide sequence: TGTGCCAGCAGCCCGAGACAGGTTGTCTACGAGCAGTACTTC. The chain recombines TRBV9 with TRBJ2-7; TRBD1 might be the D (6 bases). This CDR3 has 14 amino acids. Germline V CDR1 and CDR2: SGDLS, YYNGEE. V was clipped by 4 bases and J by 3 bases, with 14 bases between them.

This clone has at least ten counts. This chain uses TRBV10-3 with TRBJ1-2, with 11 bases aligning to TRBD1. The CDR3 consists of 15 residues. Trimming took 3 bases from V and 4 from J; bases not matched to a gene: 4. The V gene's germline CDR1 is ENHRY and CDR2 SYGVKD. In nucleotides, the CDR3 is TGTGCCATCAGTGATCGGACAGGGGGCGGCTATGGCTACACCTTC. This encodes CAISDRTGGGYGYTF.

CDR3 in DNA: TGCAGCGTTGAGGTAACAGGGTTCTCCTACGAGCAGTACTTC. It encodes CSVEVTGFSYEQYF. The chain couples TRBV29-1 to TRBJ2-7, with D perhaps TRBD1 (6 bases). V was clipped by 3 bases and J by 0 bases, with 12 bases between them. The CDR3 extends over 14 amino acids. Germline CDR1 reads SQVTM; CDR2 reads ANQGSEA.

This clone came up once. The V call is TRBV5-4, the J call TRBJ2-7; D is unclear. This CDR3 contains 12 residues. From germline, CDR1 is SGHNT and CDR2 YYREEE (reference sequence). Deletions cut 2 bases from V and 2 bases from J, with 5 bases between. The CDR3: CASSFGPYEQYF. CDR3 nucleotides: TGTGCCAGCAGCTTCGGTCCCTACGAGCAGTACTTC.

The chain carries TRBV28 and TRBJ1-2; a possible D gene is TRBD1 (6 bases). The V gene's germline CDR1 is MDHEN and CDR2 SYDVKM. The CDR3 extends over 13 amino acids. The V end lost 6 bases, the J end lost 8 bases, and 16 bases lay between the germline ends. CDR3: CASRWTVREGYTF. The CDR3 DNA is TGTGCCAGCAGATGGACAGTTAGGGAAGGCTACACCTTC.

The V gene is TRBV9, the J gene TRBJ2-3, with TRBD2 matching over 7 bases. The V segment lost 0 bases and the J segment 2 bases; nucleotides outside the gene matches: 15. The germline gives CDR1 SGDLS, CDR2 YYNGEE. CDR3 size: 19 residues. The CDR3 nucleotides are TGTGCCAGCAGCGTAGAATTGATTGGGGTAGCGGGTTACACAGATACGCAGTATTTT. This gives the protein CASSVELIGVAGYTDTQYF.

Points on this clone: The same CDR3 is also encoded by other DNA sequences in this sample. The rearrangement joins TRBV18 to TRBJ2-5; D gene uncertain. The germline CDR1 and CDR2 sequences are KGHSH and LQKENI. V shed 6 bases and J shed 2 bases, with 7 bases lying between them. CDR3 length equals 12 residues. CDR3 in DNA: TGTGCCAGCTCGCCCGAGCAAGAGACCCAGTACTTC. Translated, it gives CASSPEQETQYF.

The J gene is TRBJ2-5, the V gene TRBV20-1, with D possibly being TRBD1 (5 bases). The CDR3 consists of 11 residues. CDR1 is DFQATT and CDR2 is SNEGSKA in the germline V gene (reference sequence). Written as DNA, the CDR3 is TGCTCAAGACAGACACAAGAGACCCAGTACTTC. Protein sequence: CSRQTQETQYF.

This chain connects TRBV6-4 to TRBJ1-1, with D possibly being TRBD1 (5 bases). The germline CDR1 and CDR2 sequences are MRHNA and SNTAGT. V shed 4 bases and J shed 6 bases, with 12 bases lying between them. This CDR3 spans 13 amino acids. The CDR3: CASSGQPGAEAFF. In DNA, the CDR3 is TGTGCCAGCAGTGGACAGCCCGGCGCTGAAGCTTTCTTT.

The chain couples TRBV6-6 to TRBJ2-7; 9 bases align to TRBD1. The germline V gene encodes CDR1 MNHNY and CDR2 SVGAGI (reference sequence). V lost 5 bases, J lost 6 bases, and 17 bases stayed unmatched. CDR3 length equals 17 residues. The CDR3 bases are TGTGCCAGCAGTCCGGGCGGGTCCCGGGACAGGGCACGCGAGCAGTACTTC. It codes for CASSPGGSRDRAREQYF.

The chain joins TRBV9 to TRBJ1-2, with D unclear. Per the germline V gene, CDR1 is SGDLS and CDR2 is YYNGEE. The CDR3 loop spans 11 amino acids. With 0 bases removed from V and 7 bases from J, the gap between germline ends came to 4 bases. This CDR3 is CASSVVVGYTF. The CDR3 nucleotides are TGTGCCAGCAGCGTAGTAGTTGGCTACACCTTC.

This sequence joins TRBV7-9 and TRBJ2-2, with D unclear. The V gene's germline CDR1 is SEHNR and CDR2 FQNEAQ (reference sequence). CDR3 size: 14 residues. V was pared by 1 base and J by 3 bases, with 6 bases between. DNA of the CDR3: TGTGCCAGCAGCTTAGACGGTTACACCGGGGAGCTGTTTTTT. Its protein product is CASSLDGYTGELFF.

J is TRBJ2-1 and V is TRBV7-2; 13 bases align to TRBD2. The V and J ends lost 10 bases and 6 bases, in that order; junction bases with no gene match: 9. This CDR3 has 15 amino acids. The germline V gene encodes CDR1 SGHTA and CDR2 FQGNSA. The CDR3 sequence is CATRARLAGGNEQFF. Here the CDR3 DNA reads TGTGCCACGAGAGCCCGACTAGCGGGGGGCAATGAGCAGTTCTTC.

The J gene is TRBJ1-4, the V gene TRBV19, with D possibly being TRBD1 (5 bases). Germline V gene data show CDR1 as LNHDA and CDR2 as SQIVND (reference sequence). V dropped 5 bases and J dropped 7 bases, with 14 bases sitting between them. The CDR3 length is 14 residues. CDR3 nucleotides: TGTGCCAGTAGTCTTCAGGGTCCAGGTGAAAAACTGTTTTTT. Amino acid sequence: CASSLQGPGEKLFF.

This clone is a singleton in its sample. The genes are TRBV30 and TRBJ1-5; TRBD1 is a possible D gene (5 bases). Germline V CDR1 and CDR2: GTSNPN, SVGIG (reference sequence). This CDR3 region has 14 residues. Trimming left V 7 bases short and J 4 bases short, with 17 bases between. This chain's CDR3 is CAYTDTVINQPQHF. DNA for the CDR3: TGTGCCTACACGGACACAGTGATAAATCAGCCCCAGCATTTT.

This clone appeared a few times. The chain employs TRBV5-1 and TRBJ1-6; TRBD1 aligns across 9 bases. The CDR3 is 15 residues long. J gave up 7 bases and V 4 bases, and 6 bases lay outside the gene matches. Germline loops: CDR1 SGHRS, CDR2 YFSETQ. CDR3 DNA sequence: TGCGCCAGCAGCGCCCCCGGGACAGGGAATTCACCCCTCCACTTT. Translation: CASSAPGTGNSPLHF.

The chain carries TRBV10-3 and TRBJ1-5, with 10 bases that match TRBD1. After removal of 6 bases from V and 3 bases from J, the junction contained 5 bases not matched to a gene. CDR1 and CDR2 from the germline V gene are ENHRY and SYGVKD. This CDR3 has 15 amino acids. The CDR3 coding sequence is TGTGCCATCAGCCCGGGACAGGGGTTCAATCAGCCCCAGCATTTT. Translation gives CAISPGQGFNQPQHF.